A selection of T cell receptor beta chains follows, all from one sample in a study of early T cells in non-severe SARS-CoV-2 infection. TCRdb itself ran the 5' RACE reads through MiXCR, one entry per CDR3 protein. The sample lists around 44,000 distinct CDR3 sequences; more than 6.5% were seen once. The material sequenced was whole blood. Receptors were obtained from an adult who was a healthcare worker with PCR-confirmed SARS-CoV-2 infection or an uninfected control (not recorded which). Both conserved end residues are part of each CDR3. The D gene is left open where the match is weak. Size tells how often a clone was seen (once, few, many) or the class of an expanded clone, and some rows leave it out.

size: .; J: TRBJ2-1; D: .; V: TRBV5-4; CDR3: CASSLVGLSSYNEQFF; DNA: TGTGCCAGCAGCTTGGTCGGACTAAGCTCCTACAATGAGCAGTTCTTC
size: few; J: TRBJ2-1; D: .; V: TRBV7-6; CDR3: CASSWIGNNEQFF; DNA: TGTGCCAGCAGCTGGATAGGGAACAATGAGCAGTTCTTC
size: many; J: TRBJ1-1; D: TRBD1; V: TRBV5-4; CDR3: CASGTGGDGTEAFF; DNA: TGTGCCAGCGGGACAGGGGGCGATGGCACTGAAGCTTTCTTT
size: .; J: TRBJ2-3; D: TRBD2; V: TRBV28; CDR3: CASNPAGGLADTQYF; DNA: TGTGCCAGCAACCCAGCGGGGGGGCTGGCAGATACGCAGTATTTT
size: many; J: TRBJ2-1; D: .; V: TRBV10-2; CDR3: CASSELRLHNEQFF; DNA: TGCGCCAGCAGTGAATTACGGCTTCACAATGAGCAGTTCTTC
size: many; J: TRBJ1-1; D: TRBD1; V: TRBV6-5; CDR3: CASSRDRGPTEAFF; DNA: TGTGCCAGCAGTAGGGACAGGGGGCCAACTGAAGCTTTCTTT
size: .; J: TRBJ1-1; D: .; V: TRBV5-1; CDR3: CASSLARGGTEAFF; DNA: TGCGCCAGCAGCTTGGCTCGGGGAGGAACTGAAGCTTTCTTT
size: many; J: TRBJ1-5; D: .; V: TRBV20-1; CDR3: CSARVSNQPQHF; DNA: TGCAGTGCTAGAGTGAGCAATCAGCCCCAGCATTTT
size: many; J: TRBJ2-7; D: TRBD1; V: TRBV5-1; CDR3: CASSLTGQANYEQYF; DNA: TGCGCCAGCAGCTTAACAGGACAGGCAAATTACGAGCAGTACTTC
size: .; J: TRBJ1-1; D: .; V: TRBV28; CDR3: CASSYQDRANTEAFF; DNA: TGTGCCAGCAGTTACCAAGACAGAGCGAACACTGAAGCTTTCTTT
size: many; J: TRBJ1-5; D: .; V: TRBV9; CDR3: CASSVEGLSNQPQHF; DNA: TGTGCCAGCAGCGTAGAGGGATTGAGCAATCAGCCCCAGCATTTT
size: many; J: TRBJ1-6; D: TRBD1; V: TRBV30; CDR3: CAWSWDSNSPLHF; DNA: TGTGCCTGGAGTTGGGACAGCAATTCACCCCTCCACTTT
size: many; J: TRBJ1-3; D: .; V: TRBV7-9; CDR3: CASSLERKRSGNTIYF; DNA: TGTGCCAGCAGCTTAGAACGGAAGCGCTCTGGAAACACCATATATTTT
size: few; J: TRBJ2-7; D: .; V: TRBV7-9; CDR3: CASSLAPGHFYEQYF; DNA: TGTGCCAGCAGCTTAGCACCGGGACACTTCTACGAGCAGTACTTC
size: many; J: TRBJ2-3; D: TRBD1; V: TRBV29-1; CDR3: CSVASGGQGTDTQYF; DNA: TGCAGCGTTGCCAGCGGGGGACAGGGGACAGATACGCAGTATTTT
size: many; J: TRBJ2-1; D: .; V: TRBV7-9; CDR3: CASSIKEGEQFF; DNA: TGTGCCAGCAGCATCAAAGAGGGTGAGCAGTTCTTC
size: few; J: TRBJ2-2; D: .; V: TRBV7-9; CDR3: CASSLQGTVAGELFF; DNA: TGTGCCAGCAGCTTACAGGGAACGGTCGCCGGGGAGCTGTTTTTT
size: many; J: TRBJ1-5; D: .; V: TRBV20-1; CDR3: CSARDARVGQPQHF; DNA: TGCAGTGCTAGAGATGCCAGGGTAGGTCAGCCCCAGCATTTT
size: many; J: TRBJ2-3; D: TRBD1; V: TRBV11-3; CDR3: CASSLRTGSYTDTQYF; DNA: TGTGCCAGCAGCTTAAGGACAGGGTCTTACACAGATACGCAGTATTTT
size: few; J: TRBJ2-3; D: .; V: TRBV6-5; CDR3: CASSYSLDTQYF; DNA: TGTGCCAGCAGTTACTCGCTAGATACGCAGTATTTT
size: many; J: TRBJ2-3; D: TRBD2; V: TRBV10-1; CDR3: CASSDEAGGNTDTQYF; DNA: TGCGCCAGCAGTGACGAAGCGGGGGGGAACACAGATACGCAGTATTTT
size: .; J: TRBJ2-3; D: TRBD1; V: TRBV6-5; CDR3: CASSYSWWTGSTDTQYF; DNA: TGTGCCAGCAGTTACTCGTGGTGGACAGGAAGCACAGATACGCAGTATTTT
size: .; J: TRBJ2-7; D: .; V: TRBV9; CDR3: CASSVEVGSYEQYF; DNA: TGTGCCAGCAGCGTAGAAGTAGGGTCCTACGAGCAGTACTTC
size: few; J: TRBJ2-5; D: TRBD1; V: TRBV29-1; CDR3: CSVDPGQVAETQYF; DNA: TGCAGCGTTGATCCCGGACAGGTCGCAGAGACCCAGTACTTC
size: few; J: TRBJ2-1; D: .; V: TRBV5-4; CDR3: CASSLDRDNEQFF; DNA: TGTGCCAGCAGCTTGGACAGGGACAATGAGCAGTTCTTC
size: many; J: TRBJ2-3; D: TRBD2; V: TRBV5-5; CDR3: CASSSTAGGDTDTQYF; DNA: TGTGCCAGCAGCTCAACTGCGGGGGGAGACACAGATACGCAGTATTTT
size: many; J: TRBJ2-7; D: .; V: TRBV10-3; CDR3: CAISVGYEQYF; DNA: TGTGCCATCAGTGTGGGCTACGAGCAGTACTTC
size: many; J: TRBJ1-4; D: .; V: TRBV18; CDR3: CASSPGRINEKLFF; DNA: TGTGCCAGCTCGCCCGGACGGATTAATGAAAAACTGTTTTTT
size: many; J: TRBJ2-1; D: .; V: TRBV20-1; CDR3: CSASKQGSYNEQFF; DNA: TGCAGTGCTAGTAAGCAGGGGTCCTACAATGAGCAGTTCTTC
size: many; J: TRBJ2-7; D: .; V: TRBV10-3; CDR3: CAISESSVYEQYF; DNA: TGTGCCATCAGTGAGTCTTCGGTCTACGAGCAGTACTTC
size: few; J: TRBJ2-5; D: .; V: TRBV18; CDR3: CASSLAPTGWEETQYF; DNA: TGTGCCAGCTCACTAGCCCCTACGGGATGGGAAGAGACCCAGTACTTC
size: many; J: TRBJ2-1; D: .; V: TRBV20-1; CDR3: CSARVMGPEQFF; DNA: TGCAGTGCTAGAGTTATGGGACCCGAGCAGTTCTTC
size: many; J: TRBJ2-3; D: .; V: TRBV19; CDR3: CASSITPGPLADTQYF; DNA: TGTGCCAGTAGTATCACGCCGGGCCCCCTCGCAGATACGCAGTATTTT
size: .; J: TRBJ2-1; D: .; V: TRBV29-1; CDR3: CSVEVDDYNEQFF; DNA: TGCAGCGTTGAAGTAGATGACTACAATGAGCAGTTCTTC
size: many; J: TRBJ1-6; D: .; V: TRBV4-1; CDR3: CASSQERNSPLHF; DNA: TGCGCCAGCAGCCAAGAACGGAATTCACCCCTCCACTTT